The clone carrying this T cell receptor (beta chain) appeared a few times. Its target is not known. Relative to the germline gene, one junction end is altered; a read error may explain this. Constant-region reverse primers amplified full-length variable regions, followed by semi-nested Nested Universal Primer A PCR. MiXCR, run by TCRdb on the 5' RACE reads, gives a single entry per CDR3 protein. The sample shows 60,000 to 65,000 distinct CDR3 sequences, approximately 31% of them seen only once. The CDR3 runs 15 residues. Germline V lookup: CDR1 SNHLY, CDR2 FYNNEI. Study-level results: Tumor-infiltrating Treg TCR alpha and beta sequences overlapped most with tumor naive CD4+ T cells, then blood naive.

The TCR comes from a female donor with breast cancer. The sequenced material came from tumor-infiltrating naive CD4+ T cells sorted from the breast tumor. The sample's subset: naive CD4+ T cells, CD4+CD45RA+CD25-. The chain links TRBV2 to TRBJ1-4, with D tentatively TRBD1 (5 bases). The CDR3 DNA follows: TGTGCCAGCAGTGTGGGTGGGGCAACTAATGAAAAACTGTTTTTC. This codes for CASSVGGATNEKLFF.